These 6 T cell receptor beta chains share one sample of origin, sequenced in a study of OX40 agonist ivuxolimab in advanced cancers. Library creation used the immunoSEQ multiplex PCR assay. TCRdb re-hosts the immuneACCESS table, in-frame sequences only. Its copies lack some clones; in the studies checked, an unresolved V gene accounts for under half of them, and the cause for the rest is not known. Across this sample there are about 38,000 clones, with about 90% seen only once. Of the sample, roughly 9% falls within the top ten clones. Sequenced material: CD4+ or CD8+ T cells sorted from blood, taken in a trial of the OX40 agonist ivuxolimab. All receptors come from an adult with an advanced solid tumor such as melanoma, head and neck, liver or kidney cancer.

The count of this clone is one. The chain recombines TRBV4-1 with TRBJ1-2; 9 bases are a match to TRBD1. Germline values: CDR1 MGHRA, CDR2 YSYEKL. The CDR3 loop spans 16 amino acids. J lost 4 bases, V lost 4 bases, and 10 bases had no gene match. The CDR3 protein is CASSPTPQGAVYGYTF. The DNA for the CDR3 is TGCGCCAGCAGCCCAACACCACAGGGGGCGGTCTATGGCTACACCTTC.

The chain combines TRBV6-5 with TRBJ1-1, with D uncertain. Germline loops: CDR1 MNHEY, CDR2 SVGAGI. V was shortened by 3 bases and J by 1 base, with 6 bases between the two germline ends. The CDR3 totals 13 residues. This CDR3 is CASSYLANTEAFF. CDR3 coding DNA: TGTGCCAGCAGTTATCTCGCGAACACTGAAGCTTTCTTT.

The chain employs TRBV6-1 and TRBJ2-7; 8 positions agree with TRBD1. Germline values: CDR1 MNHNS, CDR2 SASEGT. CDR3 length: 14 residues. V was pared by 1 base and J by 3 bases, with 2 bases of the junction left unmatched. The CDR3: CASSEDRGVYEQYF. Here the CDR3 DNA reads TGTGCCAGCAGTGAAGACAGGGGGGTCTACGAGCAGTACTTC.

This chain links TRBV11-2 with TRBJ1-2, with 7 bases identical to TRBD1. V lost 3 bases to trimming and J lost 8 bases; unmatched junction nucleotides: 9. The CDR3 spans 14 residues. Germline loops: CDR1 SGHAT, CDR2 FQNNGV. CDR3 sequence: CASSFFRTGEGYTF. CDR3 coding DNA: TGTGCCAGCAGCTTTTTCAGGACAGGAGAAGGCTACACCTTC.

The V call is TRBV28, the J call TRBJ1-2, with D uncertain. This CDR3 is 13 amino acids long. V shed 3 bases and J shed 8 bases, with 13 bases lying between them. In germline, CDR1 is MDHEN, CDR2 SYDVKM. The CDR3 region has the DNA TGTGCCAGCAGTTTTTTGGATGAAGGGGGCTACACCTTC. The encoded protein is CASSFLDEGGYTF.

The genes are TRBV29-1 and TRBJ1-4; D perhaps matches TRBD1 (6 bases). Germline lookup yields CDR1 SQVTM and CDR2 ANQGSEA. V was shortened by 0 bases and J by 7 bases, with 12 bases between the two germline ends. CDR3 length equals 14 residues. CDR3 nucleotide sequence: TGCAGCGTTGAAGATGAGAGGGGGGGTGAAAAACTGTTTTTT. Protein sequence: CSVEDERGGEKLFF.